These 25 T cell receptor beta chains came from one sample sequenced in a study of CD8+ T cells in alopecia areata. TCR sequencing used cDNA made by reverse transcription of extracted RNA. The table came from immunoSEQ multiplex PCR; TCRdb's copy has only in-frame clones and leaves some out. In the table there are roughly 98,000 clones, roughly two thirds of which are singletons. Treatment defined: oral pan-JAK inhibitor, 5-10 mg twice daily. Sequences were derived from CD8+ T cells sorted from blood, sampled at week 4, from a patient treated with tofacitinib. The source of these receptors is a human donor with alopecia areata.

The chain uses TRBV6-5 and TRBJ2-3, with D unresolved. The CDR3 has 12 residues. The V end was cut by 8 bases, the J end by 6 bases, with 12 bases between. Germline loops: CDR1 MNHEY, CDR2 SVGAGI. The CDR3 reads CASSLSSDTQYF. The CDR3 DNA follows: TGTGCCAGCTCTTTATCGTCGGATACGCAGTATTTT.

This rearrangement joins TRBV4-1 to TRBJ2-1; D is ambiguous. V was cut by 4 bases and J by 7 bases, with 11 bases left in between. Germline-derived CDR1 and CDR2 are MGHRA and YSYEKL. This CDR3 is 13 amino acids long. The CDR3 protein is CASSPGPPNEQFF. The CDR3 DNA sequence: TGCGCCAGCAGCCCCGGACCGCCTAATGAGCAGTTCTTC.

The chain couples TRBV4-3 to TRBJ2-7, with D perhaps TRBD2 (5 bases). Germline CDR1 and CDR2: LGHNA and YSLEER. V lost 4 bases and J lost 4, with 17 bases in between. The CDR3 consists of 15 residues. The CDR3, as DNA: TGCGCCAGCAGCCTCGGTCGTTCGGGGTCATACGAGCAGTACTTC. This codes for CASSLGRSGSYEQYF.

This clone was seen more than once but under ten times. The chain's CDR3 is CAWNTGGRDTQYF. In DNA, the CDR3 is TGTGCCTGGAATACGGGGGGTCGAGATACGCAGTATTTT. The V and J genes are TRBV30 and TRBJ2-3; 7 nucleotides align to TRBD2. Germline V gene sequence: CDR1 GTSNPN, CDR2 SVGIG (reference sequence). This CDR3 region has 13 residues. The V segment lost 4 bases and the J segment 5 bases; nucleotides outside the gene matches: 6.

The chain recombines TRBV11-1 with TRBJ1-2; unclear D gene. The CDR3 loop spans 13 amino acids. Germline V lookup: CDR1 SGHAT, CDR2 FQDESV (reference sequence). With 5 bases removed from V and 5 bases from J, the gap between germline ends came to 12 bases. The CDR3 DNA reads TGTGCCAGCAGCCCTCGTGGACCTTATGGCTACACCTTC. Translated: CASSPRGPYGYTF.

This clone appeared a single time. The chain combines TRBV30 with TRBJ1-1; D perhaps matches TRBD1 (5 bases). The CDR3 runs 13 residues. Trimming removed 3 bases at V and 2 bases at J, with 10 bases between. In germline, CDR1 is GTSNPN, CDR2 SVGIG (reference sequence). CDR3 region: CAWRPQVNTEAFF. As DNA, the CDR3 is TGTGCCTGGAGGCCACAGGTCAACACTGAAGCTTTCTTT.

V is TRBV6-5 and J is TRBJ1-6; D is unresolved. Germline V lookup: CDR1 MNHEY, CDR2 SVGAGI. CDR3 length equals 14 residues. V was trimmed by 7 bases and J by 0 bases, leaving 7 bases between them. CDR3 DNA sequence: TGTGCCAGCACGACCAGCTCCTATAATTCACCCCTCCACTTT. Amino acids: CASTTSSYNSPLHF.

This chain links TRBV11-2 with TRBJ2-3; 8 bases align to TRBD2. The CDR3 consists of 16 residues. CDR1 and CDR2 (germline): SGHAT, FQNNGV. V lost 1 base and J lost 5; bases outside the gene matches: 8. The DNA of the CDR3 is TGTGCCAGCAGCTTAGTTGCGGGGGGCTATCAAGATACGCAGTATTTT. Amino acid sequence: CASSLVAGGYQDTQYF.

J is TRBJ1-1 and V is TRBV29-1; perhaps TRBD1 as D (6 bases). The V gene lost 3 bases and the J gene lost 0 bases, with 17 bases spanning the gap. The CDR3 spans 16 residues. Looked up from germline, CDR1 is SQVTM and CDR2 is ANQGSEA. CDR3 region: CSVDMTGGGMNTEAFF. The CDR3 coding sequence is TGCAGCGTTGATATGACAGGCGGTGGGATGAACACTGAAGCTTTCTTT.

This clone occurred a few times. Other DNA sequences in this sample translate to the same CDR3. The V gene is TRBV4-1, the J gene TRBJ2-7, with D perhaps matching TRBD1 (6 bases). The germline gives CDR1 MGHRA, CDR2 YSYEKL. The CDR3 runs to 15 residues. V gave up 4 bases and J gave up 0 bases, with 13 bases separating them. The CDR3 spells CASSRVSGDSYEQYF. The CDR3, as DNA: TGCGCCAGCAGCCGGGTATCAGGGGACTCCTACGAGCAGTACTTC.

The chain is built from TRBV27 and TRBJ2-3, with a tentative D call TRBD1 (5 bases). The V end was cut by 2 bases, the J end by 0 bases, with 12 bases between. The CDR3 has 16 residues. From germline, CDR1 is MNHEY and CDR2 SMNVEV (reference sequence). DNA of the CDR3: TGTGCCAGCAGTTTAGGGGCCGTGCCTAGCACAGATACGCAGTATTTT. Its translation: CASSLGAVPSTDTQYF.

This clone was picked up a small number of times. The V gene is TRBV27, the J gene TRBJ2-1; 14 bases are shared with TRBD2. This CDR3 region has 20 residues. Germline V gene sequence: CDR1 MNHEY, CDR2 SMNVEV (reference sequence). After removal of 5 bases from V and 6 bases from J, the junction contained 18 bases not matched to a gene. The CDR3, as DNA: TGTGCCAGCAGTCGACGGCGACTAGCGGGAGGGCCTAAGGCGGTCAATGAGCAGTTCTTC. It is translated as CASSRRRLAGGPKAVNEQFF.

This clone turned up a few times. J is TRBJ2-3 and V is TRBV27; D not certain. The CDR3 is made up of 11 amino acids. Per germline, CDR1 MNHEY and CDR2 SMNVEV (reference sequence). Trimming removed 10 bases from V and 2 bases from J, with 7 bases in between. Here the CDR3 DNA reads TGTGCCACTCTCTACACAGATACGCAGTATTTT. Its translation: CATLYTDTQYF.

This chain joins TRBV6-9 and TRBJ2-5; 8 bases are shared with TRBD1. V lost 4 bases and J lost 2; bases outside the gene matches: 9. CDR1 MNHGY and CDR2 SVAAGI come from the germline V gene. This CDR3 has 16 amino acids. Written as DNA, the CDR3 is TGTGCCAGCAGTTCATTTGGGGACAGGCCACAAGAGACCCAGTACTTC. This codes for CASSSFGDRPQETQYF.

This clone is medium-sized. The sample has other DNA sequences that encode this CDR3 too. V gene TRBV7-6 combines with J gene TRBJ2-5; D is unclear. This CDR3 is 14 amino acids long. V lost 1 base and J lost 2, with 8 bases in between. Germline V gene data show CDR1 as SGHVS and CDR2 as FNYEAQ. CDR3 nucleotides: TGTGCCAGCAGCTTAGATCGGTCTCAAGAGACCCAGTACTTC. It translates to CASSLDRSQETQYF.

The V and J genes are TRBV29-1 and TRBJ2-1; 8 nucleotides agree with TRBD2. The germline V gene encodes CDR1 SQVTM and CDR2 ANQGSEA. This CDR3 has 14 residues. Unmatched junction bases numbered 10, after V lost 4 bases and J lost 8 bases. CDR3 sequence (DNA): TGCAGCGTTGCCCCCGGGGGGGCCCGGGATGAGCAGTTCTTC. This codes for CSVAPGGARDEQFF.

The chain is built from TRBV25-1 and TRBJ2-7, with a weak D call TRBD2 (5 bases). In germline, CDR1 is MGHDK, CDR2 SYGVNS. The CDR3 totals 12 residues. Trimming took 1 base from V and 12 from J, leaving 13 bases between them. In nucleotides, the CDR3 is TGTGCCAGCAGTGAATTTTCTCGGGAACGGTACTTC. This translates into CASSEFSRERYF.

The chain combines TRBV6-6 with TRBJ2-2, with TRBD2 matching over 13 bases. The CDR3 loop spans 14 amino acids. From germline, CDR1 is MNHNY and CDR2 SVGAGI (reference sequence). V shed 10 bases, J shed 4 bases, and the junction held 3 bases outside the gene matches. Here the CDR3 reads CATGTSGTTGELFF. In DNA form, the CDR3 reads TGTGCCACGGGGACTAGCGGGACCACCGGGGAGCTGTTTTTT.

Here the CDR3 DNA reads TGTGCCTGGAGTGAGACAGGGCGCGGGGCCCAGTACTTC. Translation gives CAWSETGRGAQYF. The V and J genes are TRBV30 and TRBJ2-5; D might be TRBD1 (7 bases). Looked up from germline, CDR1 is GTSNPN and CDR2 is SVGIG (reference sequence). This CDR3 has 13 residues. The germline V and J ends were trimmed by 1 base and 9 bases, with 15 bases remaining between them.

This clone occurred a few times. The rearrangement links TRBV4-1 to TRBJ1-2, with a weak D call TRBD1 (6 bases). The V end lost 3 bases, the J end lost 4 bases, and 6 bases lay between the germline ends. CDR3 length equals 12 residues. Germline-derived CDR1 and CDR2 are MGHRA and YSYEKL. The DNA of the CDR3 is TGCGCCAGCAGCCAGGACAGCTATGGCTACACCTTC. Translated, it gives CASSQDSYGYTF.

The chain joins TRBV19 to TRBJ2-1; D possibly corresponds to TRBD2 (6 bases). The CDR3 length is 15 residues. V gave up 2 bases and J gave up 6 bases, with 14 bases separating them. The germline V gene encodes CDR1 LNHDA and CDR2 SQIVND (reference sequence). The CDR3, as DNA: TGTGCCAGTAGTATATCCGGCAGGGAGGTCAATGAGCAGTTCTTC. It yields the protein CASSISGREVNEQFF.

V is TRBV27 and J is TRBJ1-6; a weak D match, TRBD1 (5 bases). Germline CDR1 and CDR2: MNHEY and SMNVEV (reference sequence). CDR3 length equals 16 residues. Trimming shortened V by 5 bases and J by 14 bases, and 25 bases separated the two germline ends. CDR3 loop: CASSISEGTRLRTLHF. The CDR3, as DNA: TGTGCCAGCAGTATCAGCGAGGGGACCCGATTAAGGACCCTCCACTTT.

CDR3 coding DNA: TGTGCCAGCGGCATAGCGGGAGCGGGCGGGGAGCTGTTTTTT. Translated: CASGIAGAGGELFF. The chain couples TRBV27 to TRBJ2-2; 9 nucleotides line up with TRBD2. Per the germline V gene, CDR1 is MNHEY and CDR2 is SMNVEV (reference sequence). V lost 8 bases to trimming and J lost 7 bases; unmatched junction nucleotides: 8. The CDR3 sequence is 14 residues long.

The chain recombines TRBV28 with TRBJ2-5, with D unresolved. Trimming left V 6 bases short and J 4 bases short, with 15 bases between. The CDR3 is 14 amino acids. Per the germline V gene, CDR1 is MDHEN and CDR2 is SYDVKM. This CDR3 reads CASSANNWGETQYF. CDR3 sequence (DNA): TGTGCCAGCAGCGCTAATAACTGGGGAGAGACCCAGTACTTC.

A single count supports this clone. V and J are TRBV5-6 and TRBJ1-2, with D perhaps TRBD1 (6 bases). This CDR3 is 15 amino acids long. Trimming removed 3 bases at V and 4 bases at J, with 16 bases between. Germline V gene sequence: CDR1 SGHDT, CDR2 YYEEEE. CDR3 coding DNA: TGTGCCAGCAGCTGGGGGGCTACAGCTTTCTATGGCTACACCTTC. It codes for CASSWGATAFYGYTF.